The clone carrying this TCR beta chain was detected many times. The antigen remains undetermined. The team produced cDNA through 5'RACE using 10-nucleotide random UMIs. Via MiXCR, TCRdb re-called the 5' RACE reads, giving one row per CDR3 protein. The sample lists under 80,000 distinct CDR3 sequences; roughly 5.6% were seen once. This specimen comes from a study of neurological immune-mediated disorders. This CDR3 region has 14 residues. The germline V and J ends were trimmed by 4 bases and 0 bases, with 8 bases remaining between them. Germline CDR1 SGHRS, CDR2 YFSETQ. Study-wide results and caveats: The greatest TCR clonal expansion appeared in HTLV-1-associated myelopathy and the smallest, falling below healthy controls, in multiple sclerosis. One cluster of related CDR3 sequences contained, by phylogenetic grouping, the repertoires of 18 of 34 multiple sclerosis patients and formed a possible signature.

The sequencing sample was made of PBMCs. The clonotype comes from a young woman with multiple sclerosis. V and J are TRBV5-1 and TRBJ2-1; D call uncertain. CDR3 sequence (DNA): TGCGCCAGCAGCCCTGATACCTCCTACAATGAGCAGTTCTTC. Its protein product is CASSPDTSYNEQFF. Together with reference TRBV5-1 and TRBJ2-1, the CDR3 gives the full variable domain: KAGVTQTPRYLIKTRGQQVTLSCSPISGHRSVSWYQQTPGQGLQFLFEYFSETQRNKGNFPGRFSGRQFSNSRSEMNVSTLELGDSALYLCASSPDTSYNEQFFGPGTRLTVL.